The source of this T cell receptor beta chain is a study of T cell responses to AZD1222 COVID-19 vaccine. Study-level points and caveats: Repertoires in all cases were sampled only once the peak T cell response had passed. Of spike-specific TCRs, nearly half reportedly target regions left unmutated in variants. The number of AZD1222 recipients seropositive at baseline was only six. Along spike, vaccine-associated CD4 TCRs were found throughout, with dominance at 160-218 and 743-854.

Data came from immunoSEQ multiplex PCR; TCRdb stores just in-frame clones and leaves some out. The sample gives roughly 92,000 clones, about 90% of which show up once; 8.4% is in the top ten. CDR1 SGHAT and CDR2 FQNNGV come from the germline V gene. The CDR3 has 12 residues. V lost 5 bases to trimming and J lost 9 bases; unmatched junction nucleotides: 6. Remarks on this clone: Its cognate antigen is unknown.

V usage is TRBV11-2 and J usage is TRBJ1-1, with 7 bases identical to TRBD1. Sequencing used peripheral blood, obtained on day 0 of AZD1222 vaccination. This TCR came from an adult in good health. CDR3 residues: CASSPRQGQAFF. The CDR3 nucleotides are TGTGCCAGCAGCCCAAGACAGGGCCAAGCTTTCTTT. The full variable domain, rest sourced from reference TRBV11-2 and TRBJ1-1, is EAGVAQSPRYKIIEKRQSVAFWCNPISGHATLYWYQQILGQGPKLLIQFQNNGVVDDSQLPKDRFSAERLKGVDSTLKIQPAKLEDSAVYLCASSPRQGQAFFGQGTRLTVV.